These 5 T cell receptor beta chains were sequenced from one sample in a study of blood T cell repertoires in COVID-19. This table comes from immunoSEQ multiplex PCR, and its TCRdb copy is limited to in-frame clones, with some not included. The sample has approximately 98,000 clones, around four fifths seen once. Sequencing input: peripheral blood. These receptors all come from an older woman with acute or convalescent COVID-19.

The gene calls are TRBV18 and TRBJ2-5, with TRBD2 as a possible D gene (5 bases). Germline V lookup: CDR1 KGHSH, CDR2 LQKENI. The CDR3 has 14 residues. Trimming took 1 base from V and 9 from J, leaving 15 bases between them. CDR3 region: CASSPQGRGWSQYF. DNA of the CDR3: TGTGCCAGCTCACCACAGGGTCGGGGTTGGTCCCAGTACTTC. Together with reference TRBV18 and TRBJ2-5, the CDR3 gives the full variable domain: NAGVMQNPRHLVRRRGQEARLRCSPMKGHSHVYWYRQLPEEGLKFMVYLQKENIIDESGMPKERFSAEFPKEGPSILRIQQVVRGDSAAYFCASSPQGRGWSQYFGPGTRLLVL.

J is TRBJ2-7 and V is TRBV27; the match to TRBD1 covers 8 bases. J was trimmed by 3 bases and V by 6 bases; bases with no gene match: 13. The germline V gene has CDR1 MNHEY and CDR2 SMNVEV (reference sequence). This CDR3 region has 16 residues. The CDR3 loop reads CASRRSSTGVVYEQYF. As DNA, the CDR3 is TGTGCCAGCAGACGTTCCTCGACAGGGGTGGTCTACGAGCAGTACTTC.

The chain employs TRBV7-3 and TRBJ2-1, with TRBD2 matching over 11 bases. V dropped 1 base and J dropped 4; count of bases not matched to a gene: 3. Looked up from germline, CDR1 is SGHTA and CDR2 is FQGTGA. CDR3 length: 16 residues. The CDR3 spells CASSLMRTSGYNEQFF. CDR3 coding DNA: TGTGCCAGCAGCTTAATGCGGACTAGCGGGTACAATGAGCAGTTCTTC.

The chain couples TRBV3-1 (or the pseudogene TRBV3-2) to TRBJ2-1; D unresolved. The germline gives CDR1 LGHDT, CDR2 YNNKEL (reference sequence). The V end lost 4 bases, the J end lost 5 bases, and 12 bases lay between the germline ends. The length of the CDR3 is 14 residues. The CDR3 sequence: CASSLLVVDNEQFF. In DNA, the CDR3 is TGTGCCAGCAGCCTCCTGGTGGTAGACAATGAGCAGTTCTTC.

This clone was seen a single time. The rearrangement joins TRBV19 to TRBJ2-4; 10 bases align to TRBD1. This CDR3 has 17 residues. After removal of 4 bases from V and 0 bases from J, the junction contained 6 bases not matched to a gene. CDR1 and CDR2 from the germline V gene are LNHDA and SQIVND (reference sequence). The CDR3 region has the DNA TGTGCCAGTAGTACACAGGGACAGGGGTTAGCCAAAAACATTCAGTACTTC. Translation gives CASSTQGQGLAKNIQYF.